The 22 T cell receptor beta chains below were found in one sample sequenced in a study of CD8+ T cells in alopecia areata. TCR sequencing used cDNA made by reverse transcription of extracted RNA. The assay was immunoSEQ multiplex PCR, and TCRdb's table has in-frame clones only and misses some. The profile shows around 300,000 clones, roughly 63% of them singletons. Treatment indicated: oral pan-JAK inhibitor, 5-10 mg twice daily. The sequencing here drew on CD4+ T cells sorted from blood, taken around week 53, from a patient treated with tofacitinib. The receptors were sampled from a human donor with alopecia areata.

This rearrangement joins TRBV30 to TRBJ1-1; D uncertain. V lost 4 bases and J lost 5, with 14 bases in between. In germline, CDR1 is GTSNPN, CDR2 SVGIG (reference sequence). This CDR3 is built from 13 residues. The CDR3 here is CAWNLDWGTEAFF. CDR3 DNA sequence: TGTGCCTGGAACTTGGACTGGGGAACTGAAGCTTTCTTT.

V usage is TRBV9 and J usage is TRBJ1-4, with D unclear. The V gene's germline CDR1 is SGDLS and CDR2 YYNGEE. The CDR3 length is 15 residues. V shed 0 bases and J shed 6 bases, with 12 bases lying between them. For the CDR3, the DNA is TGTGCCAGCAGCGTAGCCCCGCACGGAGATGAAAAACTGTTTTTT. As protein: CASSVAPHGDEKLFF.

Concerning this clone itself: The junction departs from germline at one end; a sequencing error may be responsible. V gene TRBV5-6 combines with J gene TRBJ1-2; 10 bases are a match to TRBD1. Germline assignment: CDR1 SGHDT and CDR2 YYEEEE. This CDR3 contains 13 residues. The CDR3 here is CASSPMSGQGHDF. The CDR3 DNA follows: TGTGCCAGCAGCCCCATGTCGGGACAGGGGCATGACTTC.

The chain combines TRBV4-3 with TRBJ2-7, with 8 bases identical to TRBD1. Germline CDR1 and CDR2: LGHNA and YSLEER. With V trimmed by 1 base and J by 7 bases, 9 bases remained unmatched. CDR3 length equals 15 residues. CDR3 amino acids: CASSQGTGSPGEQYF. The CDR3 nucleotides read TGCGCCAGCAGCCAAGGGACAGGGAGTCCGGGGGAGCAGTACTTC.

J is TRBJ2-7 and V is TRBV30, with 8 positions matching TRBD1. The CDR3 contains 14 residues. V dropped 3 bases and J dropped 3; count of bases not matched to a gene: 7. From germline, CDR1 is GTSNPN and CDR2 SVGIG (reference sequence). CDR3 sequence reads: CAWRKGQGFYEQYF. CDR3 in DNA: TGTGCCTGGAGGAAAGGACAGGGTTTCTACGAGCAGTACTTC. The entire variable domain, with the rest obtained from reference TRBV30 and TRBJ2-7, is as follows: SQTIHQWPATLVQPVGSPLSLECTVEGTSNPNLYWYRQAAGRGLQLLFYSVGIGQISSEVPQNLSASRPQDRQFILSSKKLLLSDSGFYLCAWRKGQGFYEQYFGPGTRLTVT.

V is TRBV5-1 and J is TRBJ1-2; D perhaps matches TRBD1 (6 bases). This CDR3 comprises 15 residues. The V end was cut by 0 bases, the J end by 4 bases, with 13 bases between. CDR1 SGHRS and CDR2 YFSETQ come from the germline V gene. The CDR3: CASSLDEGGSYGYTF. In nucleotides, the CDR3 is TGCGCCAGCAGCTTGGACGAAGGGGGTAGCTATGGCTACACCTTC.

The chain combines TRBV27 with TRBJ1-6, with 7 bases fitting TRBD1. CDR3 size: 15 residues. Germline lookup yields CDR1 MNHEY and CDR2 SMNVEV (reference sequence). V shed 6 bases and J 10 bases; nucleotides not matched to a gene: 12. The CDR3 spells CASSDRAGLGSPLHF. The CDR3 bases are TGTGCCAGCAGCGACAGGGCAGGGCTCGGGTCACCCCTCCACTTT.

This clone was observed a handful of times. This chain uses TRBV2 with TRBJ2-5; TRBD1 aligns across 7 bases. This CDR3 is built from 13 residues. Germline CDR1 is SNHLY and CDR2 is FYNNEI. V shed 6 bases, J shed 2 bases, and the junction held 3 bases outside the gene matches. For the CDR3, the DNA is TGTGCCAGCAGAAGCAGGGGGCAAGAGACCCAGTACTTC. It translates to CASRSRGQETQYF. Variable domain in full (rest from reference TRBV2 and TRBJ2-5): EPEVTQTPSHQVTQMGQEVILRCVPISNHLYFYWYRQILGQKVEFLVSFYNNEISEKSEIFDDQFSVERPDGSNFTLKIRSTKLEDSAMYFCASRSRGQETQYFGPGTRLLVL.

The V call is TRBV10-2, the J call TRBJ2-7; 8 bases agree with TRBD1. Germline V gene data show CDR1 as WSHSY and CDR2 as SAAADI. V shed 8 bases, J shed 5 bases, and the junction held 11 bases outside the gene matches. This CDR3 comprises 14 residues. DNA for the CDR3: TGCGCCAGCCGCGGCACAGGGGGTATCAACGAGCAGTACTTC. It is translated as CASRGTGGINEQYF.

CDR3 in amino acids: CASSVGAGGMSDTQYF. The CDR3 DNA reads TGTGCCAGCAGCGTAGGAGCAGGGGGAATGTCAGATACGCAGTATTTT. The chain couples TRBV9 to TRBJ2-3, with 7 bases lining up with TRBD1. CDR3 length equals 16 residues. Germline V gives CDR1 SGDLS, CDR2 YYNGEE. The ends lost 0 bases at V and 4 bases at J; junction bases unmatched: 8.

Worth noting for this clone: Since a much larger clone is just one base distant, this may be a read error. The chain is built from TRBV7-6 and TRBJ2-3, with TRBD2 matching 8 bases. CDR1 is SGHVS, CDR2 FNYEAQ, per germline. Germline trimming cut 5 bases from V and 0 bases from J; bases unmatched to any gene: 4. The length of the CDR3 is 15 residues. The CDR3 DNA reads TGTGCCAGCAGCCGGGTAGCGGGGAGCACAGATACGCAGTATTTT. This gives the protein CASSRVAGSTDTQYF.

This chain uses TRBV19 with TRBJ1-2; D uncertain. Germline CDR1 is LNHDA and CDR2 is SQIVND (reference sequence). The CDR3 has 14 residues. Trimming stripped 8 bases from V and 6 bases from J, with 19 bases between. Written as DNA, the CDR3 is TGTGCCAGTGCCCCCGGGCCGCCAAAGAATGGCTACACCTTC. Translated, it gives CASAPGPPKNGYTF. Variable domain in full (rest from reference TRBV19 and TRBJ1-2): DGGITQSPKYLFRKEGQNVTLSCEQNLNHDAMYWYRQDPGQGLRLIYYSQIVNDFQKGDIAEGYSVSREKKESFPLTVTSAQKNPTAFYLCASAPGPPKNGYTFGSGTRLTVV.

Only one count was recorded for this clone. The rearrangement uses TRBV4-2 and TRBJ1-2; TRBD1 matches 8 bases. Germline trimming cut 4 bases from V and 3 bases from J; bases unmatched to any gene: 4. The CDR3 consists of 14 residues. Germline V gives CDR1 LGHNA, CDR2 YNFKEQ. The CDR3: CASSPPDRDYGYTF. CDR3 DNA sequence: TGTGCCAGCAGCCCCCCGGACAGGGACTATGGCTACACCTTC.

This clone turned up a few times. The chain carries TRBV4-3 and TRBJ1-4; D call uncertain. This CDR3 comprises 12 residues. The germline gives CDR1 LGHNA, CDR2 YSLEER. The germline V and J ends were trimmed by 4 bases and 8 bases, with 8 bases remaining between them. CDR3 amino acids: CASSLLGEKLFF. CDR3 in DNA: TGCGCCAGCAGCCTACTTGGAGAAAAACTGTTTTTT.

V usage is TRBV4-1 and J usage is TRBJ1-1; tentatively, D is TRBD1 (5 bases). V shed 4 bases and J shed 4 bases, with 28 bases lying between them. CDR3 length: 19 amino acids. Germline V gene lookup returns CDR1 MGHRA and CDR2 YSYEKL. The CDR3 sequence is CASSPRLGRVGWQGTEAFF. CDR3 bases: TGCGCCAGCAGCCCAAGACTAGGGAGGGTGGGTTGGCAGGGCACTGAAGCTTTCTTT.

The V gene is TRBV7-9, the J gene TRBJ2-5; 8 positions match TRBD1. From germline, CDR1 is SEHNR and CDR2 FQNEAQ (reference sequence). The V gene end was trimmed by 5 bases and the J gene end by 5 bases; junction bases not matched to a gene: 10. The CDR3 consists of 15 residues. The chain's CDR3 is CASSDGQGLLETQYF. As DNA, the CDR3 is TGTGCCAGCAGCGATGGACAGGGATTGTTGGAGACCCAGTACTTC.

V gene TRBV6-5 combines with J gene TRBJ1-1, with a tentative D call TRBD1 (5 bases). The CDR3 runs 12 residues. V lost 5 bases and J lost 9, with 13 bases in between. The germline V gene has CDR1 MNHEY and CDR2 SVGAGI. The CDR3 DNA reads TGTGCCAGCAGTGAATATTGGGGGAAAGCTTTCTTT. Translating it yields CASSEYWGKAFF.

Concerning this clone: Other DNA sequences from this sample encode an identical CDR3 as well. The chain has TRBV30 and TRBJ2-1, with no clear D. Germline V gene data show CDR1 as GTSNPN and CDR2 as SVGIG (reference sequence). V dropped 2 bases and J dropped 0 bases, with 8 bases sitting between them. This CDR3 is built from 14 residues. CDR3 residues: CAWSTGSSYNEQFF. CDR3 bases: TGTGCCTGGAGTACCGGGTCCTCCTACAATGAGCAGTTCTTC.

The chain recombines TRBV29-1 with TRBJ2-1; TRBD2 is a possible D gene (5 bases). The CDR3 runs to 11 residues. Germline CDR1 is SQVTM and CDR2 is ANQGSEA. The V end was cut by 3 bases, the J end by 7 bases, with 7 bases between. This CDR3 reads CSVDRGNEQFF. DNA for the CDR3: TGCAGCGTTGATCGAGGGAATGAGCAGTTCTTC.

The chain uses TRBV30 and TRBJ1-3; D gene unclear. The V and J ends lost 4 bases and 0 bases respectively, with 7 bases between them. The CDR3 extends over 13 amino acids. Germline CDR1 reads GTSNPN; CDR2 reads SVGIG (reference sequence). This CDR3 is CAWMRYSGNTIYF. For the CDR3, the DNA is TGTGCCTGGATGCGGTACTCTGGAAACACCATATATTTT.

This clone was detected a few times. This chain joins TRBV12-5 and TRBJ2-5; D is undetermined. Germline CDR1 is LGHNT and CDR2 is FRNRAP. This CDR3 region has 14 residues. V dropped 3 bases and J dropped 2 bases, with 10 bases sitting between them. This chain's CDR3 is CASGLVAAQETQYF. The CDR3 DNA reads as TGTGCTAGTGGTTTAGTGGCAGCACAAGAGACCCAGTACTTC.

The chain uses TRBV7-3 and TRBJ2-5; D gene ambiguous. The ends were cut back, 0 bases at V and 5 bases at J, with 16 bases in the middle. The CDR3 runs 16 residues. Germline V gene sequence: CDR1 SGHTA, CDR2 FQGTGA. The CDR3 DNA sequence: TGTGCCAGCAGCTTAACGCCCACATCCCTGGGGGAGACCCAGTACTTC. Residues: CASSLTPTSLGETQYF.